The 16 T cell receptor beta chains presented below share a single source sample, sequenced in a study of blood T cell repertoires in COVID-19. TCRdb's table, derived via immunoSEQ multiplex PCR, lists solely in-frame clones and lacks some. The sample records 270,000 or so clones, approximately 87% being singletons. The specimen was peripheral blood. The receptors derive from a woman in her twenties or thirties with COVID-19, enrolled during active disease.

V gene TRBV4-1 combines with J gene TRBJ1-5; 8 bases are a match to TRBD1. CDR3 length: 16 residues. CDR1 MGHRA and CDR2 YSYEKL come from the germline V gene. V trimming: 0 bases; J trimming: 4 bases; junction bases outside the gene matches: 5. The DNA for the CDR3 is TGCGCCAGCAGCCAAGATCGACAGGGGAGGAATCAGCCCCAGCATTTT. It encodes CASSQDRQGRNQPQHF.

The chain is built from TRBV25-1 and TRBJ1-2; 7 positions match TRBD1. Germline lookup yields CDR1 MGHDK and CDR2 SYGVNS. The CDR3 loop spans 13 amino acids. The V gene end was trimmed by 10 bases and the J gene end by 1 base; junction bases not matched to a gene: 6. The DNA of the CDR3 is TGTGCCACCAAGGGGACAGATAACTATGGCTACACCTTC. The encoded protein is CATKGTDNYGYTF.

The chain is built from TRBV6-5 and TRBJ2-7; D remains ambiguous. The CDR3 length is 15 residues. The V end lost 4 bases, the J end lost 2 bases, and 15 bases lay between the germline ends. Germline CDR1 is MNHEY and CDR2 is SVGAGI. The CDR3 coding sequence is TGTGCCAGCAGTTCCGGGTCACTGGTGCCCTACGAGCAGTACTTC. Encoded protein: CASSSGSLVPYEQYF.

The V and J genes are TRBV7-7 and TRBJ1-4, with D uncertain. Germline V gene data show CDR1 as SSHAT and CDR2 as FNYEAQ (reference sequence). CDR3 length: 17 amino acids. V dropped 11 bases and J dropped 2 bases, with 24 bases sitting between them. Written as DNA, the CDR3 is TGTGCCCGACACAGCCCATCCCTCCTTGAGACTAATGAAAAACTGTTTTTT. Protein: CARHSPSLLETNEKLFF.

The V gene is TRBV6-5, the J gene TRBJ2-1, with D maybe TRBD1 (5 bases). Trimming took off 6 bases at V and 8 bases at J, with 11 bases between the two ends. Germline CDR1 and CDR2: MNHEY and SVGAGI. The CDR3 contains 12 residues. The CDR3, as DNA: TGTGCCAGCAGACTCCTAGGGGATGAGCAGTTCTTC. Translation gives CASRLLGDEQFF.

The rearrangement joins TRBV6-6 to TRBJ2-5, with 8 bases aligning to TRBD2. Germline V gene data show CDR1 as MNHNY and CDR2 as SVGAGI (reference sequence). Unmatched junction bases numbered 4, after V lost 3 bases and J lost 4 bases. This CDR3 spans 14 amino acids. CDR3 region: CASSYPGGVETQYF. CDR3 DNA sequence: TGTGCCAGCAGTTATCCGGGAGGGGTAGAGACCCAGTACTTC.

The rearrangement uses TRBV6-2 or TRBV6-3 and TRBJ1-1, with D unclear. The germline V gene has CDR1 MNHEY and CDR2 SVGEGT. Trimming cost V 5 bases and J 0 bases, with 10 bases left between them. This CDR3 has 14 residues. Here the CDR3 reads CASSVKIVNTEAFF. The CDR3, as DNA: TGTGCCAGCAGTGTTAAGATAGTGAACACTGAAGCTTTCTTT.

The table lists this clone with a count of one. V is TRBV11-2 and J is TRBJ2-3; 8 nucleotides match TRBD1. Germline CDR1 reads SGHAT; CDR2 reads FQNNGV. V lost 1 base, J lost 0 bases, and 9 bases stayed unmatched. This CDR3 is built from 18 residues. In DNA, the CDR3 is TGTGCCAGCAGCTTAGCATTCGGACAGGGCCCTAGCACAGATACGCAGTATTTT. This sequence encodes CASSLAFGQGPSTDTQYF.

V gene TRBV4-2 combines with J gene TRBJ2-7; 7 nucleotides match TRBD2. Per the germline V gene, CDR1 is LGHNA and CDR2 is YNFKEQ. The junction had 5 bases not matched to a gene; V was cut back by 1 base and J by 2 bases. The CDR3 has 15 residues. The CDR3 nucleotides read TGTGCCAGCAGCCAAGGGGGGGGTTCCCCCTACGAGCAGTACTTC. This gives the protein CASSQGGGSPYEQYF.

V and J are TRBV2 and TRBJ1-2, with 12 bases matching TRBD1. From germline, CDR1 is SNHLY and CDR2 FYNNEI. V shed 5 bases, J shed 8 bases, and the junction held 6 bases outside the gene matches. The CDR3 spans 14 residues. The DNA of the CDR3 is TGTGCCAGCAGTCCACGGGACAGGGGGCACGGCTACACCTTC. This translates into CASSPRDRGHGYTF.

The chain joins TRBV25-1 to TRBJ1-2, with a weak D call TRBD1 (6 bases). Per germline, CDR1 MGHDK and CDR2 SYGVNS. With 10 bases removed from V and 8 bases from J, the gap between germline ends came to 20 bases. The CDR3 is 13 amino acids. The CDR3 DNA reads as TGTGCCACTACGACAGGTGCGGTGGAGGGCTACACCTTC. It translates to CATTTGAVEGYTF.

The CDR3 reads CAISDPLAGGPAEQFF. The CDR3 nucleotides read TGTGCCATCAGTGACCCACTAGCGGGGGGGCCAGCGGAGCAGTTCTTC. The genes are TRBV10-3 and TRBJ2-1, with 13 bases fitting TRBD2. Germline V gives CDR1 ENHRY, CDR2 SYGVKD. J gave up 10 bases and V 3 bases, and 9 bases lay outside the gene matches. This CDR3 spans 16 amino acids.

V usage is TRBV12-3 or TRBV12-4 and J usage is TRBJ2-7; D remains ambiguous. The CDR3 consists of 13 residues. Trimming cost V 2 bases and J 0 bases, with 5 bases left between them. The CDR3 DNA follows: TGTGCCAGCAGTTTATCTATCTCCTACGAGCAGTACTTC. Amino acids: CASSLSISYEQYF.

The chain couples TRBV7-9 to TRBJ2-7; 11 bases align to TRBD1. Looked up from germline, CDR1 is SEHNR and CDR2 is FQNEAQ (reference sequence). V lost 5 bases, J lost 6 bases, and 9 bases stayed unmatched. CDR3 size: 15 residues. The CDR3 protein is CASSPLGQGEIEQYF. CDR3 nucleotides: TGTGCCAGCAGCCCCCTGGGACAGGGGGAGATCGAGCAGTACTTC.

The sample holds one count of this clone. The CDR3 DNA is TGCGCCAGCAGCCAAGTTGGGGGGGATCGGTATGGCTACACCTTC. Translated, it gives CASSQVGGDRYGYTF. This chain joins TRBV4-1 and TRBJ1-2, with a weak D call TRBD1 (5 bases). The germline CDR1 and CDR2 sequences are MGHRA and YSYEKL. V lost 1 base, J lost 5 bases, and 14 bases lay in between. The CDR3 contains 15 residues.

The V gene is TRBV4-1, the J gene TRBJ1-4; possibly TRBD1 for D (5 bases). Germline V lookup: CDR1 MGHRA, CDR2 YSYEKL. This CDR3 has 15 amino acids. Trimming left V 2 bases short and J 8 bases short, with 15 bases between. As DNA, the CDR3 is TGCGCCAGCAGCCAAATTCCCTGGCAGGGAGAAAAACTGTTTTTT. Protein product: CASSQIPWQGEKLFF.